A selection of T cell receptor beta chains follows, all from one sample in a study of CD8 T cells in Susac syndrome. One entry per CDR3 protein, called by TCRdb with MiXCR from the immunoSEQ multiplex PCR reads. Found here are about 180,000 distinct CDR3 sequences, roughly 95% of them singletons; the top ten hold 0.095% to 0.15%. The sample comprised CD4+ T cells from PBMCs. These receptor sequences come from a human donor with Susac syndrome. CDR3s include the opening cysteine and the closing phenylalanine or tryptophan. The D gene is left open where the match is weak. For some rows the clone size is stated as once, few or many, or as a class when expanded; others skip it.

TRBJ2-3	.	TRBV2	.	CASSEFRSTDTQYF	TGTGCCAGCAGTGAGTTCAGAAGCACAGATACGCAGTATTTT
TRBJ1-4	.	TRBV7-2	once	CASSLDGGLVEKLFF	TGTGCCAGCAGCTTAGATGGCGGGCTAGTTGAAAAACTGTTTTTT
TRBJ2-3	.	TRBV30	.	CAWSARGRSDTQYF	TGTGCCTGGAGTGCCCGGGGGCGGTCAGATACGCAGTATTTT
TRBJ2-1	.	TRBV28	once	CASSWGWNEQFF	TGTGCCAGCAGCTGGGGATGGAATGAGCAGTTCTTC
TRBJ1-1	TRBD1	TRBV6-6	.	CASIPTGIAEAFF	TGTGCCAGCATACCGACAGGGATCGCTGAAGCTTTCTTT
TRBJ1-6	.	TRBV19	.	CATLQTPDMTLHF	TGTGCCACTCTACAGACGCCCGACATGACCCTCCACTTT
TRBJ2-5	TRBD2	TRBV30	once	CACSGYQETQYF	TGTGCCTGTAGCGGGTACCAAGAGACCCAGTACTTC
TRBJ1-1	.	TRBV3-1	.	CASSQEQGTEAFF	TGTGCCAGCAGCCAAGAACAGGGCACTGAAGCTTTCTTT
TRBJ2-1	.	TRBV4-3	.	CASSQDLARNYNEQFF	TGCGCCAGCAGCCAAGATCTGGCTAGGAACTACAATGAGCAGTTCTTC
TRBJ2-1	TRBD2	TRBV24-1	.	CATSPERGGLTGNEQFF	TGTGCCACCAGTCCTGAGCGGGGGGGCTTGACTGGGAATGAGCAGTTCTTC
TRBJ2-1	.	TRBV30	.	CAWSRGESSYNEQFF	TGTGCCTGGAGTAGGGGGGAGTCCTCCTACAATGAGCAGTTCTTC
TRBJ1-5	.	TRBV24-1	.	CATSDQGQPQHF	TGTGCCACCAGTGATCAGGGACAGCCCCAGCATTTT
TRBJ2-1	TRBD2	TRBV2	.	CASSDRLAGVDEQFF	TGTGCCAGCAGTGACAGGCTAGCGGGAGTCGATGAGCAGTTCTTC
TRBJ2-3	.	TRBV28	once	CASSRPGADTQYF	TGTGCCAGCAGTAGACCCGGAGCAGATACGCAGTATTTT
TRBJ2-2	TRBD1	TRBV6-6	.	CASLPGQGLAGELFF	TGTGCCAGCCTTCCGGGACAGGGTCTCGCCGGGGAGCTGTTTTTT
TRBJ2-1	.	TRBV15	.	CATSRGSYNEQFF	TGTGCCACCAGCAGGGGCTCCTACAATGAGCAGTTCTTC
TRBJ2-7	TRBD2	TRBV6-2/TRBV6-3	.	CASSTSAEQYF	TGTGCCAGCAGTACTAGCGCCGAGCAGTACTTC
TRBJ1-4	.	TRBV12-3/TRBV12-4	.	CASSPSMRTNEKLFF	TGTGCCAGCAGTCCCTCCATGAGAACTAATGAAAAACTGTTTTTT
TRBJ2-7	.	TRBV5-1	.	CASSLAPGRDYEQYF	TGCGCCAGCAGCTTGGCCCCAGGAAGGGACTACGAGCAGTACTTC
TRBJ1-5	.	TRBV5-6	.	CASSSAGTGSFQPQHF	TGTGCCAGCAGCTCAGCCGGGACGGGTTCCTTCCAGCCCCAGCATTTT
TRBJ1-5	.	TRBV5-1	.	CASSLGSGGSNQPQHF	TGCGCCAGCAGCTTGGGGTCGGGGGGGAGCAATCAGCCCCAGCATTTT
TRBJ1-1	.	TRBV5-1	.	CASSLVGRLNTEAFF	TGCGCCAGCAGCTTAGTGGGGAGGTTGAACACTGAAGCTTTCTTT
TRBJ2-6	TRBD2	TRBV9	.	CASSVKASGSSGANVLTF	TGTGCCAGCAGCGTAAAGGCTAGCGGGAGCTCTGGGGCCAACGTCCTGACTTTC
TRBJ2-4	.	TRBV4-2	.	CASSQFLGPQLNYIQYF	TGTGCCAGCAGCCAATTCCTTGGACCCCAATTAAACTACATTCAGTACTTC
TRBJ2-3	TRBD2	TRBV7-2	.	CASSRLAASDTQYF	TGTGCCAGCAGCCGACTAGCGGCCTCAGATACGCAGTATTTT
TRBJ2-2	TRBD1	TRBV28	.	CASSTTSTGPTGELFF	TGTGCCAGCAGTACCACCTCGACAGGGCCTACCGGGGAGCTGTTTTTT
TRBJ2-5	TRBD2	TRBV7-7	.	CASSPAGGETQYF	TGTGCTAGCAGCCCCGCGGGGGGAGAGACCCAGTACTTC
TRBJ1-4	TRBD1	TRBV7-9	.	CASSRTGNNEKLFF	TGTGCCAGCAGCCGGACAGGGAATAATGAAAAACTGTTTTTT
TRBJ1-2	.	TRBV3-1	.	CASSQAQGGYTF	TGTGCCAGCAGCCAAGCCCAGGGGGGCTACACCTTC
TRBJ1-1	.	TRBV29-1	.	CSVDSQGMNTEAFF	TGCAGCGTTGATTCGCAGGGGATGAACACTGAAGCTTTCTTT
TRBJ2-7	TRBD2	TRBV28	once	CATFRGREVYEQYF	TGTGCCACGTTCCGAGGGAGGGAAGTCTACGAGCAGTACTTC
TRBJ2-3	.	TRBV29-1	.	CSGTDAPTDTQYF	TGCAGCGGCACGGACGCCCCCACAGATACGCAGTATTTT
TRBJ1-4	.	TRBV5-1	.	CASSLTGFSELFF	TGCGCCAGCAGCTTGACAGGGTTCTCAGAACTGTTTTTT
TRBJ1-2	.	TRBV15	once	CATSRVQPPYGYTF	TGTGCCACCAGCAGAGTCCAGCCTCCCTATGGCTACACCTTC
TRBJ1-1	TRBD1	TRBV14	.	CASSQLRGTEVFNTEAFF	TGTGCCAGCAGCCAACTCAGAGGGACAGAAGTTTTTAACACTGAAGCTTTCTTT
TRBJ1-2	TRBD1	TRBV27	.	CASSRGQGISGYGYTF	TGTGCCAGCAGCCGGGGACAGGGGATAAGCGGCTATGGCTACACCTTC
TRBJ2-7	TRBD2	TRBV7-2	once	CASSLGLGWYEQYF	TGTGCCAGCAGCTTGGGACTAGGATGGTACGAGCAGTACTTC
TRBJ1-2	TRBD1	TRBV5-6	.	CASSLAFGTGASGYTF	TGTGCCAGCAGCTTGGCTTTTGGGACAGGGGCCAGTGGCTACACCTTC
TRBJ2-2	TRBD1	TRBV29-1	.	CSGGQGITGELFF	TGCAGCGGGGGACAGGGGATCACCGGGGAGCTGTTTTTT
TRBJ2-5	TRBD2	TRBV28	.	CASSQTSGVQETQYF	TGTGCCAGCAGCCAGACTAGCGGGGTCCAAGAGACCCAGTACTTC
TRBJ1-5	TRBD1	TRBV2	.	CASSSGTGLIRYQPQHF	TGTGCCAGCAGCTCCGGGACAGGGCTTATTAGGTATCAGCCCCAGCATTTT
TRBJ1-5	.	TRBV5-6	.	CASSLQGANQPQHF	TGTGCCAGCAGCTTGCAAGGGGCCAATCAGCCCCAGCATTTT
TRBJ1-6	.	TRBV2	.	CASRASGNSPLHF	TGTGCCAGCAGGGCGTCGGGGAATTCACCCCTCCACTTT
TRBJ2-4	.	TRBV6-2/TRBV6-3	.	CASSNLGPKNIQYF	TGTGCCAGCAGCAACCTAGGCCCCAAAAACATTCAGTACTTC
TRBJ2-2	.	TRBV19	.	CASSMWKQGKTGELFF	TGTGCCAGTAGTATGTGGAAACAGGGAAAGACCGGGGAGCTGTTTTTT
TRBJ2-5	.	TRBV9	.	CASSAYRAEETQYF	TGTGCCAGCAGCGCATACAGGGCCGAAGAGACCCAGTACTTC
TRBJ2-5	.	TRBV3-1	.	CASSQEFPHQETQYF	TGTGCCAGCAGCCAAGAGTTCCCCCACCAAGAGACCCAGTACTTC
TRBJ1-2	TRBD1	TRBV19	once	CASSVPGQGNYGYTF	TGTGCCAGTAGTGTTCCGGGACAGGGGAACTATGGCTACACCTTC
TRBJ2-7	.	TRBV30	.	CAWSNGGGKYEQYF	TGTGCCTGGAGTAACGGAGGAGGCAAATACGAGCAGTACTTC
TRBJ2-1	.	TRBV5-6	.	CASSLGGHDEQFF	TGTGCCAGCAGCTTGGGTGGTCATGATGAGCAGTTCTTC
TRBJ2-7	TRBD1	TRBV12-3/TRBV12-4	once	CASSSGPGTGNSYEQYF	TGTGCCAGCAGTTCTGGCCCCGGGACAGGCAACTCCTACGAGCAGTACTTC
TRBJ2-1	TRBD1	TRBV24-1	.	CATGTGFGNEQFF	TGTGCCACCGGGACAGGGTTTGGGAATGAGCAGTTCTTC
TRBJ1-1	.	TRBV24-1	.	CATPEHRKQAFF	TGTGCCACCCCTGAGCACAGGAAACAAGCTTTCTTT
TRBJ1-5	TRBD1	TRBV20-1	.	CSARSGGQPQHF	TGCAGTGCTAGATCAGGGGGGCAGCCCCAGCATTTT
TRBJ2-1	TRBD2	TRBV5-1	once	CASSLVSTSGGYNEQFF	TGCGCCAGCAGCTTGGTCTCTACTAGCGGGGGTTACAATGAGCAGTTCTTC